The rows below give T cell receptor beta chains drawn from one sample of a study of Graves' ophthalmopathy and Graves' hyperthyroidism. One entry per CDR3 protein, called by TCRdb with MiXCR from the multiplex PCR reads. The repertoire holds about 390,000 distinct CDR3 sequences, with roughly 15% as singletons. The sequenced sample was peripheral blood. The receptors here all came from an adult woman with stable Graves' hyperthyroidism. The CDR3 runs from the conserved cysteine through the conserved F or W. A D gene is named only where the DNA matches it firmly. Some rows have no size entry. The others give once, few or many, or a class for an expanded clone.

TRBJ1-5	TRBD1	TRBV6-1	many	CASSARTGAQPQHF	TGTGCCAGCAGTGCGCGGACAGGGGCTCAGCCCCAGCATTTT
TRBJ2-7	TRBD2	TRBV19	many	CASSIAGGSYEQYF	TGTGCCAGTAGTATAGCGGGAGGATCCTACGAGCAGTACTTC
TRBJ2-7	TRBD1	TRBV6-5	many	CASSYSSGGLDEQYF	TGTGCCAGCAGTTACTCTTCAGGGGGCCTGGACGAGCAGTACTTC
TRBJ2-5	.	TRBV28	many	CASRTWDRPEETQYF	TGTGCCAGCAGGACTTGGGACCGCCCTGAAGAGACCCAGTACTTC
TRBJ1-3	.	TRBV28	many	CASIWNRDSGNTIYF	TGTGCCAGCATTTGGAACAGGGACTCTGGAAACACCATATATTTT
TRBJ1-3	.	TRBV19	many	CAGGDYSGNTIYF	TGTGCCGGGGGGGATTACTCTGGAAACACCATATATTTT
TRBJ1-5	.	TRBV2	many	CASSVAGMGQPQHF	TGTGCCAGCAGTGTTGCAGGGATGGGTCAGCCCCAGCATTTT
TRBJ2-4	TRBD2	TRBV18	.	CASSPGAGGAKNIQYF	TGTGCCAGCTCACCAGGTGCGGGAGGAGCCAAAAACATTCAGTACTTC
TRBJ2-2	.	TRBV27	.	CASRDFGIPAGELFF	TGTGCCAGCAGGGATTTTGGCATCCCGGCCGGGGAGCTGTTTTTT
TRBJ2-7	.	TRBV4-2	many	CASSQDWQPWDEQYF	TGTGCCAGCAGCCAAGATTGGCAGCCCTGGGACGAGCAGTACTTC
TRBJ2-5	TRBD2	TRBV7-2	many	CASSSVAGETQYF	TGTGCCAGCAGCTCCGTAGCGGGAGAGACCCAGTACTTC
TRBJ1-5	.	TRBV12-3/TRBV12-4	many	CASSLDTYQPQHF	TGTGCCAGCAGTTTGGACACGTATCAGCCCCAGCATTTT
TRBJ2-5	TRBD2	TRBV29-1	many	CSVGRAGGPETQYF	TGCAGCGTTGGGAGAGCGGGAGGGCCAGAGACCCAGTACTTC
TRBJ2-5	TRBD2	TRBV29-1	few	CSANMGGRETQYF	TGCAGCGCAAACATGGGGGGGAGGGAGACCCAGTACTTC
TRBJ2-2	.	TRBV28	many	CASRSGLSKSTGELFF	TGTGCCAGCAGATCGGGTCTTTCTAAAAGCACCGGGGAGCTGTTTTTT
TRBJ2-7	.	TRBV5-1	many	CASSFDRNYEQYF	TGCGCCAGCAGCTTTGACAGAAACTACGAGCAGTACTTC
TRBJ1-1	.	TRBV20-1	many	CSASDNTEAFF	TGCAGTGCTAGCGATAACACTGAAGCTTTCTTT
TRBJ1-2	.	TRBV29-1	many	CSVDVANYGYTF	TGCAGCGTTGATGTGGCTAACTATGGCTACACCTTC
TRBJ2-6	.	TRBV19	many	CASSIETGTGANVLTF	TGTGCCAGTAGTATCGAAACAGGGACTGGGGCCAACGTCCTGACTTTC
TRBJ1-2	TRBD1	TRBV18	many	CASSRGQGDSYGYTF	TGTGCCAGCTCACGAGGACAGGGGGATAGCTATGGCTACACCTTC
TRBJ1-5	.	TRBV2	many	CASGRRVNQPQHF	TGTGCCAGCGGGCGTAGGGTCAATCAGCCCCAGCATTTT
TRBJ2-5	.	TRBV7-2	.	CASSLVWRNRETQYF	TGTGCCAGCAGCTTAGTATGGCGGAACCGGGAGACCCAGTACTTC
TRBJ2-2	.	TRBV28	many	CATRDGNTGELFF	TGTGCCACCAGGGACGGGAACACCGGGGAGCTGTTTTTT
TRBJ1-1	.	TRBV12-3/TRBV12-4	.	CASRPVGEASNTEAFF	TGTGCCAGCAGGCCAGTCGGTGAGGCCTCGAACACTGAAGCTTTCTTT
TRBJ1-2	.	TRBV28	many	CASSTTTYGYTF	TGTGCCAGCAGCACCACAACCTATGGCTACACCTTC
TRBJ1-1	.	TRBV30	many	CAWRGHRNTEAFF	TGTGCCTGGAGAGGACACAGGAACACTGAAGCTTTCTTT
TRBJ1-5	.	TRBV6-2/TRBV6-3	.	CASRFLLNQPQHF	TGTGCCAGCAGATTTCTACTAAATCAGCCCCAGCATTTT
TRBJ1-6	.	TRBV12-3/TRBV12-4	many	CASSPDTNYSPLHF	TGTGCCAGCAGCCCCGACACTAATTATTCACCCCTCCACTTT
TRBJ1-5	TRBD1	TRBV6-2/TRBV6-3	many	CASSYGTGSIDNQPQHF	TGTGCCAGCAGTTACGGGACAGGGTCTATTGACAATCAGCCCCAGCATTTT
TRBJ2-7	TRBD2	TRBV7-9	many	CASSARPGGEQYF	TGTGCCAGCAGCGCCAGGCCCGGGGGGGAGCAGTACTTC
TRBJ1-2	.	TRBV6-5	.	CASSYLTGRNYGYTF	TGTGCCAGCAGTTACCTCACAGGGCGGAACTATGGCTACACCTTC
TRBJ2-7	.	TRBV7-3	.	CASSTQGGAGEQYF	TGTGCCAGCAGTACGCAGGGGGGGGCTGGCGAGCAGTACTTC
TRBJ2-6	.	TRBV5-1	.	CASSLDSGANVLTF	TGCGCCAGCAGTTTGGACTCTGGGGCCAACGTCCTGACTTTC
TRBJ1-1	.	TRBV27	.	CACKGLNTEAFF	TGTGCCTGCAAGGGATTGAACACTGAAGCTTTCTTT
TRBJ1-3	TRBD1	TRBV15	many	CATSRDRVFGNTIYF	TGTGCCACCAGCAGGGACAGGGTTTTTGGAAACACCATATATTTT
TRBJ1-1	.	TRBV10-3	many	CAISERAEAFF	TGTGCCATCAGTGAAAGGGCTGAAGCTTTCTTT
TRBJ2-5	.	TRBV7-7	many	CASSLGRQGLETQYF	TGTGCTAGCAGCTTAGGGAGGCAGGGCTTGGAGACCCAGTACTTC
TRBJ2-7	.	TRBV6-1	.	CASSEQTVSYEQYF	TGTGCCAGCAGTGAACAGACAGTCTCCTACGAGCAGTACTTC
TRBJ2-7	TRBD2	TRBV12-3/TRBV12-4	many	CASSFVAGELYEQYF	TGTGCCAGCAGTTTTGTTGCGGGAGAATTGTACGAGCAGTACTTC
TRBJ2-7	.	TRBV25-1	many	CASSEGRQYF	TGTGCCAGCAGTGAGGGAAGGCAGTACTTC
TRBJ2-3	TRBD2	TRBV20-1	.	CSASGTSGSTDTQYF	TGCAGTGCCTCCGGGACTAGCGGGAGTACAGATACGCAGTATTTT
TRBJ2-5	.	TRBV20-1	many	CSARQAGRGETQYF	TGCAGTGCTAGACAGGCGGGGAGAGGAGAGACCCAGTACTTC
TRBJ2-3	TRBD2	TRBV9	few	CASSAGTSLTDTQYF	TGTGCCAGCAGCGCCGGGACTAGCCTAACTGATACGCAGTATTTT
TRBJ1-5	TRBD1	TRBV4-1	many	CASSQATGGAQPQHF	TGCGCCAGCAGCCAGGCGACAGGGGGCGCACAGCCCCAGCATTTT
TRBJ1-2	.	TRBV27	many	CASSPTGSYGYTF	TGTGCCAGCAGTCCAACAGGAAGCTATGGCTACACCTTC
TRBJ2-7	TRBD2	TRBV11-2	many	CASSWASGSYEQYF	TGTGCCAGCAGCTGGGCTAGCGGATCCTACGAGCAGTACTTC
TRBJ2-5	.	TRBV20-1	many	CSAYILGKTQETQYF	TGCAGTGCTTACATACTGGGGAAAACGCAAGAGACCCAGTACTTC